The 8 T cell receptor beta chains given below trace back to one sample, sequenced in a study of T cells in Graves' hyperthyroidism and ophthalmopathy. It was RNA transcripts that yielded the amplified TCR beta CDR3 regions. The TCR CDR3 was amplified in a first-round RT-PCR using the HTBI primer set. From the multiplex PCR reads, TCRdb called clonotypes with MiXCR, one entry per CDR3 protein. This table has some 400,000 distinct CDR3 sequences, roughly 14% appearing once. The sequenced sample consisted of blood. All receptors come from a man in his thirties or forties with Graves' hyperthyroidism that later progressed to Graves' ophthalmopathy.

The V call is TRBV9, the J call TRBJ2-5; the D gene is possibly TRBD2 (5 bases). CDR1 is SGDLS and CDR2 is YYNGEE in the germline V gene. The V end was cut by 2 bases, the J end by 1 base, with 12 bases between. The CDR3 has 15 amino acids. CDR3: CASSVYPGIQETQYF. CDR3 nucleotide sequence: TGTGCCAGCAGCGTTTACCCCGGGATCCAAGAGACCCAGTACTTC.

This clonotype was picked up a small number of times. The CDR3 region has the DNA TGTGCCTGGAACGAGTGGCGGGGGGTGACAGATACGCAGTATTTT. Protein sequence: CAWNEWRGVTDTQYF. J is TRBJ2-3 and V is TRBV30, with TRBD2 matching over 8 bases. Germline V gene data show CDR1 as GTSNPN and CDR2 as SVGIG (reference sequence). The CDR3 loop spans 15 amino acids. The V segment lost 4 bases and the J segment 3 bases; nucleotides outside the gene matches: 9. Variable domain in full (rest from reference TRBV30 and TRBJ2-3): SQTIHQWPATLVQPVGSPLSLECTVEGTSNPNLYWYRQAAGRGLQLLFYSVGIGQISSEVPQNLSASRPQDRQFILSSKKLLLSDSGFYLCAWNEWRGVTDTQYFGPGTRLTVL.

The chain recombines TRBV12-3 or TRBV12-4 with TRBJ1-5; a weak D match, TRBD1 (6 bases). CDR3 length: 14 residues. The germline V and J ends were trimmed by 8 bases and 6 bases, with 17 bases remaining between them. CDR3 sequence: CASSVYGGFQPQHF. DNA of the CDR3: TGTGCCAGCTCGGTGTATGGGGGCTTTCAGCCCCAGCATTTT.

This clonotype has a count of ten or more. The CDR3 DNA reads as TGCGCCAGCAGCTTAACGTTCCCGGGGCAGAGGACTGAAGCTTTCTTT. Amino acid sequence: CASSLTFPGQRTEAFF. V gene TRBV5-1 combines with J gene TRBJ1-1, with a possible D match to TRBD1 (5 bases). Trimming left V 2 bases short and J 5 bases short, with 19 bases between. The CDR3 runs 16 residues. Looked up from germline, CDR1 is SGHRS and CDR2 is YFSETQ.

This clonotype was counted at least ten times. This rearrangement joins TRBV11-2 to TRBJ2-7; a weak D match, TRBD1 (6 bases). Trimming shortened V by 4 bases and J by 6 bases, and 10 bases separated the two germline ends. CDR3 length: 12 residues. Germline V lookup: CDR1 SGHAT, CDR2 FQNNGV. DNA of the CDR3: TGTGCCAGCAGCTACCAGGGGCGCGAGCAGTACTTC. This translates into CASSYQGREQYF. Full variable domain (outside the CDR3, taken from reference TRBV11-2 and TRBJ2-7): EAGVAQSPRYKIIEKRQSVAFWCNPISGHATLYWYQQILGQGPKLLIQFQNNGVVDDSQLPKDRFSAERLKGVDSTLKIQPAKLEDSAVYLCASSYQGREQYFGPGTRLTVT.

This clonotype has a handful of counts. The CDR3 spells CASSLTGLYGYTF. In DNA form, the CDR3 reads TGTGCCAGCAGTTTGACAGGGCTCTATGGCTACACCTTC. The chain uses TRBV6-1 and TRBJ1-2, with 7 bases matching TRBD1. J gave up 4 bases and V 5 bases, and 4 bases lay outside the gene matches. Per germline, CDR1 MNHNS and CDR2 SASEGT. This CDR3 is built from 13 residues.

This chain joins TRBV20-1 and TRBJ2-6, with D uncertain. V lost 1 base and J lost 0, with 4 bases in between. Germline CDR1 and CDR2: DFQATT and SNEGSKA (reference sequence). CDR3 size: 14 residues. CDR3 in DNA: TGCAGTGCTAGAGTTATCTCTGGGGCCAACGTCCTGACTTTC. It is translated as CSARVISGANVLTF.

The chain uses TRBV28 and TRBJ2-3, with 15 nucleotides matching TRBD2. The trim removed 4 bases at V and 0 bases at J, leaving 8 bases unmatched. Germline V lookup: CDR1 MDHEN, CDR2 SYDVKM. This CDR3 spans 19 amino acids. The CDR3 region is CASSSGLAGGMTSTDTQYF. DNA for the CDR3: TGTGCCAGCAGTTCGGGACTAGCGGGGGGTATGACTAGCACAGATACGCAGTATTTT.